This passage covers 21 T cell receptor beta chains from one sample sequenced in a study of shared T cell receptors in the human thymus. Clones were read by immunoSEQ multiplex PCR, and TCRdb kept only the in-frame ones, dropping some. The sample carries about 380,000 clones, 95% recorded once. Specimen: thymocytes. The receptors were sampled from a human donor.

This sequence joins TRBV2 and TRBJ2-7, with TRBD2 matching 12 bases. CDR3 size: 16 residues. Germline V gene lookup returns CDR1 SNHLY and CDR2 FYNNEI. Trimming at V came to 6 bases and at J to 3 bases, leaving 9 bases not matched to a gene. DNA of the CDR3: TGTGCCAGCAGAAGACTAGCGGGAGTAGAGAGCTACGAGCAGTACTTC. Translated, it gives CASRRLAGVESYEQYF.

The rearrangement joins TRBV6-5 to TRBJ2-5, with TRBD1 matching over 10 bases. Looked up from germline, CDR1 is MNHEY and CDR2 is SVGAGI. Unmatched junction bases numbered 2, after V lost 2 bases and J lost 2 bases. The CDR3 extends over 15 amino acids. CDR3 protein: CASSYMDRGQETQYF. The CDR3 DNA is TGTGCCAGCAGTTACATGGACAGGGGGCAAGAGACCCAGTACTTC.

J is TRBJ1-1 and V is TRBV27; D is unclear. The V and J ends lost 5 bases and 4 bases respectively, with 11 bases between them. Germline CDR1 and CDR2: MNHEY and SMNVEV (reference sequence). This CDR3 is built from 13 residues. Written as DNA, the CDR3 is TGTGCCAGCAGTAAGTGGAGGGCCACTGAAGCTTTCTTT. It encodes CASSKWRATEAFF.

V and J are TRBV5-1 and TRBJ1-5, with 9 bases that match TRBD1. The CDR3 extends over 14 amino acids. J was trimmed by 6 bases and V by 5 bases; bases with no gene match: 6. Germline V gene sequence: CDR1 SGHRS, CDR2 YFSETQ. This CDR3 reads CASRRDRVSQPQHF. CDR3 coding DNA: TGCGCCAGCAGGCGGGACAGGGTGAGTCAGCCCCAGCATTTT.

The chain uses TRBV7-2 and TRBJ2-3, with D uncertain. The length of the CDR3 is 14 residues. CDR1 is SGHTA, CDR2 FQGNSA, per germline. Trimming took off 3 bases at V and 2 bases at J, with 9 bases between the two ends. The DNA of the CDR3 is TGTGCCAGCAGCTTCGGGTTTATCACAGATACGCAGTATTTT. This encodes CASSFGFITDTQYF.

The chain has TRBV21-1 and TRBJ2-1; TRBD1, the table's D call, lacks a check against the DNA. TRBV21-1 is recorded as a pseudogene. This CDR3 has 14 residues. The CDR3 protein is CASSALDRDNEQFF. CDR3 sequence (DNA): TGTGCCAGCAGCGCCTTGGACAGGGACAATGAGCAGTTCTTC.

This clone has just one count. The gene calls are TRBV28 and TRBJ2-5; 10 bases match TRBD2. After removal of 4 bases from V and 2 bases from J, the junction contained 4 bases not matched to a gene. In germline, CDR1 is MDHEN, CDR2 SYDVKM. The CDR3 sequence is 15 residues long. CDR3 protein: CASSSALAGQETQYF. CDR3 nucleotides: TGTGCCAGCAGTTCGGCACTAGCGGGGCAAGAGACCCAGTACTTC.

The J gene is TRBJ2-2, the V gene TRBV6-4; the D call may be TRBD1 or TRBD2 (6 bases each). CDR1 and CDR2 from the germline V gene are MRHNA and SNTAGT. V lost 5 bases to trimming and J lost 7 bases, with 14 bases between them. The CDR3 runs to 14 residues. The CDR3 loop reads CASSPGEEGGELFF. Written as DNA, the CDR3 is TGTGCCAGCAGTCCAGGGGAGGAAGGCGGGGAGCTGTTTTTT.

The V call is TRBV28, the J call TRBJ2-7; TRBD2 matches 8 bases. Germline CDR1 reads MDHEN; CDR2 reads SYDVKM. This CDR3 is 15 amino acids long. J gave up 5 bases and V 3 bases, and 9 bases lay outside the gene matches. Here the CDR3 DNA reads TGTGCCAGCAGTTTTTTGCGCGGGAGGAACGACGAGCAGTACTTC. This encodes CASSFLRGRNDEQYF.

This chain uses TRBV5-1 with TRBJ1-5; D is possibly TRBD1 (6 bases). The V and J ends lost 4 bases and 0 bases respectively, with 8 bases between them. The CDR3 spans 14 residues. Germline assignment: CDR1 SGHRS and CDR2 YFSETQ. The CDR3 spells CASSPGHSNQPQHF. The CDR3 DNA reads as TGCGCCAGCAGCCCGGGACATAGCAATCAGCCCCAGCATTTT.

The chain is built from TRBV14 and TRBJ1-1; 8 bases are shared with TRBD1. Germline V gene lookup returns CDR1 SGHDN and CDR2 FVKESK. V trimming: 0 bases; J trimming: 11 bases; junction bases outside the gene matches: 14. The CDR3 has 16 residues. The CDR3 is CASSQDPPRGHVKAFF. For the CDR3, the DNA is TGTGCCAGCAGCCAAGACCCTCCCAGGGGGCACGTAAAGGCTTTCTTT.

The chain uses TRBV6-1 and TRBJ2-5; 9 bases are a match to TRBD2. The CDR3 runs to 15 residues. The germline CDR1 and CDR2 sequences are MNHNS and SASEGT. J lost 1 base, V lost 4 bases, and 4 bases had no gene match. The CDR3 reads CASSGELAGQETQYF. Written as DNA, the CDR3 is TGTGCCAGCAGTGGCGAACTAGCGGGCCAAGAGACCCAGTACTTC.

This chain uses TRBV5-5 with TRBJ2-6; TRBD1 matches 7 bases. The CDR3 has 19 residues. Germline values: CDR1 SGHKS, CDR2 YYEKEE (reference sequence). J gave up 4 bases and V 3 bases, and 16 bases lay outside the gene matches. The DNA for the CDR3 is TGTGCCAGCAGCTACCGACAGGGAGAGGGGAGAGCCGGGGCCAACGTCCTGACTTTC. Its protein product is CASSYRQGEGRAGANVLTF.

The CDR3 loop reads CSAGQGNEQYF. The CDR3, as DNA: TGCAGTGCGGGACAGGGCAACGAGCAGTACTTC. This chain joins TRBV20-1 and TRBJ2-7; 9 nucleotides align to TRBD1. The CDR3 sequence is 11 residues long. Germline assignment: CDR1 DFQATT and CDR2 SNEGSKA (reference sequence). V lost 6 bases and J lost 5; bases outside the gene matches: 2.

The CDR3 spells CASSLPGGRAADTQYF. CDR3 coding DNA: TGTGCCAGCAGTCTTCCTGGCGGGAGGGCGGCAGATACGCAGTATTTT. This chain links TRBV28 with TRBJ2-3; 9 bases are a match to TRBD2. This CDR3 spans 16 amino acids. Germline CDR1 and CDR2: MDHEN and SYDVKM. The junction had 10 bases not matched to a gene; V was cut back by 5 bases and J by 4 bases.

V usage is TRBV27 and J usage is TRBJ2-5; TRBD2 aligns across 7 bases. Germline trimming cut 3 bases from V and 4 bases from J; bases unmatched to any gene: 17. There are 18 residues in the CDR3. Looked up from germline, CDR1 is MNHEY and CDR2 is SMNVEV (reference sequence). CDR3 region: CASSLRGLGFSFIETQYF. The CDR3 DNA reads TGTGCCAGCAGTTTGCGCGGACTAGGCTTTAGTTTTATAGAGACCCAGTACTTC.

The chain is built from TRBV27 and TRBJ1-6; perhaps TRBD1 as D (5 bases). Trimming removed 5 bases from V and 6 bases from J, with 17 bases in between. CDR1 is MNHEY, CDR2 SMNVEV, per germline (reference sequence). There are 16 residues in the CDR3. The CDR3 loop is CASSPGRGHRNSPLHF. The CDR3 region has the DNA TGTGCCAGCAGTCCAGGGAGGGGCCATCGTAATTCACCCCTCCACTTT.

This clone was seen a few times. The V and J genes are TRBV30 and TRBJ1-2; TRBD1 matches 7 bases. The CDR3 is 13 residues long. With 8 bases clipped from V and 6 bases from J, the junction kept 12 bases outside the gene matches. Germline lookup yields CDR1 GTSNPN and CDR2 SVGIG (reference sequence). CDR3 bases: TGTGCCGACCGAGGGACAGCCCTCGATGGCTACACCTTC. Encoded protein: CADRGTALDGYTF. The full variable domain, with the rest looked up from reference TRBV30 and TRBJ1-2, is SQTIHQWPATLVQPVGSPLSLECTVEGTSNPNLYWYRQAAGRGLQLLFYSVGIGQISSEVPQNLSASRPQDRQFILSSKKLLLSDSGFYLCADRGTALDGYTFGSGTRLTVV.

The rearrangement joins TRBV5-1 to TRBJ2-2, with 11 nucleotides matching TRBD2. CDR1 SGHRS and CDR2 YFSETQ come from the germline V gene. The junction had 5 bases not matched to a gene; V was cut back by 5 bases and J by 2 bases. This CDR3 region has 16 residues. CDR3 residues: CASRPTSGANTGELFF. The CDR3, as DNA: TGCGCCAGCAGACCGACTAGCGGGGCCAACACCGGGGAGCTGTTTTTT.

The chain couples TRBV19 to TRBJ2-1, with a possible D match to TRBD2 (5 bases). The V gene's germline CDR1 is LNHDA and CDR2 SQIVND (reference sequence). The CDR3 runs 14 residues. Trimming shortened V by 5 bases and J by 4 bases, and 12 bases separated the two germline ends. CDR3: CASSVTRVYNEQFF. As DNA, the CDR3 is TGTGCCAGTAGTGTGACGAGGGTTTACAATGAGCAGTTCTTC. Looking up the rest from reference TRBV19 and TRBJ2-1 gives the full variable domain: DGGITQSPKYLFRKEGQNVTLSCEQNLNHDAMYWYRQDPGQGLRLIYYSQIVNDFQKGDIAEGYSVSREKKESFPLTVTSAQKNPTAFYLCASSVTRVYNEQFFGPGTRLTVL.

The genes are TRBV28 and TRBJ2-3; 8 bases align to TRBD2. V was pared by 3 bases and J by 7 bases, with 6 bases of the junction left unmatched. This CDR3 has 14 residues. Germline values: CDR1 MDHEN, CDR2 SYDVKM. The CDR3 bases are TGTGCCAGCAGTTTGCGAGCGGGAGTAAATACGCAGTATTTT. Protein product: CASSLRAGVNTQYF.